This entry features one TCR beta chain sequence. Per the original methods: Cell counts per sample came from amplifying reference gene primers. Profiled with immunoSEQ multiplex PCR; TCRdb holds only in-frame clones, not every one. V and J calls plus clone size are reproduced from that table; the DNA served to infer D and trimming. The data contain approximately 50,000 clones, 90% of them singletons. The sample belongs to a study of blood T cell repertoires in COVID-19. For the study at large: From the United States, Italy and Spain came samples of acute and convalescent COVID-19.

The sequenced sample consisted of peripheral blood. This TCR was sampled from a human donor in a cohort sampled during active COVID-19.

CDR3 in amino acids: CASSLGRPGQGYQPQHF. The CDR3 DNA is TGTGCCAGCAGCTTAGGGAGACCGGGACAGGGGTATCAGCCCCAGCATTTT. This rearrangement joins TRBV11-3 to TRBJ1-5; 10 bases are shared with TRBD1. Unmatched junction bases numbered 8, after V lost 1 base and J lost 5 bases. CDR3 length equals 17 residues. Germline values: CDR1 SGHNT, CDR2 YENEEA.